The entry below gives a single T cell receptor beta chain sequence along with its context. Per the original methods: Estimation of nucleated cell counts was performed using reference gene primer amplification. Some clones are missing from TCRdb's copy, which holds only in-frame ones; the method was immunoSEQ multiplex PCR. V and J calls and clone size are given by that table; D and trimming were obtained from the DNA. The sample holds about 46,000 clones, 90% seen once. Germline-derived CDR1 and CDR2 are SGHTA and FQGNSA. The CDR3 extends over 18 amino acids. V trimming: 4 bases; J trimming: 5 bases; junction bases outside the gene matches: 14. These data belong to a study of blood T cell repertoires in COVID-19. Turning to the study itself: From the United States, Italy and Spain came samples of acute and convalescent COVID-19. PBMCs, B-cell-depleted T cells, or T cells provided the cDNA or gDNA that made up the material.

This clonotype originated in a man in his 70s with active COVID-19. Sequencing used peripheral blood. The chain is built from TRBV7-2 and TRBJ2-1; 10 bases agree with TRBD2. The CDR3, as DNA: TGTGCCAGCAGCTCCACCTTACCCCTAGCGGGGGACCACAATGAGCAGTTCTTC. Its translation is CASSSTLPLAGDHNEQFF. The full variable domain, with the rest looked up from reference TRBV7-2 and TRBJ2-1, is GAGVSQSPSNKVTEKGKDVELRCDPISGHTALYWYRQSLGQGLEFLIYFQGNSAPDKSGLPSDRFSAERTGGSVSTLTIQRTQQEDSAVYLCASSSTLPLAGDHNEQFFGPGTRLTVL.